What follows are 25 T cell receptor beta chains derived from one specimen sequenced in a study of blood T cell repertoires in COVID-19. Some clones are missing from TCRdb's copy, which holds only in-frame ones; the method was immunoSEQ multiplex PCR. The data show 70,000 to 95,000 clones, 85% to 90% seen once. The source material was peripheral blood. Source of these receptors: a human donor with active COVID-19. The donor label of this sample is uncertain.

The chain links TRBV19 to TRBJ1-5; 9 bases map to TRBD1. Looked up from germline, CDR1 is LNHDA and CDR2 is SQIVND (reference sequence). V trimming: 5 bases; J trimming: 7 bases; junction bases outside the gene matches: 6. The CDR3 extends over 14 amino acids. The CDR3 spells CASSPDRGWQPQHF. Written as DNA, the CDR3 is TGTGCCAGTAGTCCCGACAGGGGGTGGCAGCCCCAGCATTTT. The full variable domain, with the rest looked up from reference TRBV19 and TRBJ1-5, is DGGITQSPKYLFRKEGQNVTLSCEQNLNHDAMYWYRQDPGQGLRLIYYSQIVNDFQKGDIAEGYSVSREKKESFPLTVTSAQKNPTAFYLCASSPDRGWQPQHFGDGTRLSIL.

CDR3 DNA: TGTGCCAGCCGGCTCTCAGGGGGCAATAATTCACCCCTCCACTTT. Translation: CASRLSGGNNSPLHF. The rearrangement links TRBV5-6 to TRBJ1-6; 8 bases are a match to TRBD1. The CDR3 runs 15 residues. V dropped 7 bases and J dropped 5; count of bases not matched to a gene: 8. Germline CDR1 SGHDT, CDR2 YYEEEE.

This clone was seen just once. V gene TRBV6-2 or TRBV6-3 combines with J gene TRBJ1-5; possibly TRBD1 for D (5 bases). V was clipped by 4 bases and J by 2 bases, with 15 bases between them. CDR3 length equals 16 residues. Germline CDR1 is MNHEY and CDR2 is SVGEGT. The CDR3 coding sequence is TGTGCCAGCAGTTCTGCCGTCCGGGGGGGCAATCAGCCCCAGCATTTT. It specifies CASSSAVRGGNQPQHF.

The chain employs TRBV19 and TRBJ2-7, with unresolved D. Germline values: CDR1 LNHDA, CDR2 SQIVND (reference sequence). The CDR3 has 15 residues. Trimming took off 6 bases at V and 3 bases at J, with 18 bases between the two ends. CDR3 sequence (DNA): TGTGCCAGTAGCCTCCCGGGTCAAATGAGCTACGAGCAGTACTTC. Its translation is CASSLPGQMSYEQYF. The entire variable domain, with the rest obtained from reference TRBV19 and TRBJ2-7, is as follows: DGGITQSPKYLFRKEGQNVTLSCEQNLNHDAMYWYRQDPGQGLRLIYYSQIVNDFQKGDIAEGYSVSREKKESFPLTVTSAQKNPTAFYLCASSLPGQMSYEQYFGPGTRLTVT.

This clone has a single count. The chain joins TRBV19 to TRBJ1-1, with 9 bases identical to TRBD1. The V gene end was trimmed by 3 bases and the J gene end by 3 bases; junction bases not matched to a gene: 5. The germline gives CDR1 LNHDA, CDR2 SQIVND (reference sequence). CDR3 length: 15 residues. CDR3 DNA sequence: TGTGCCAGTAGTATGGGACAGGGAGGAGACACTGAAGCTTTCTTT. Its protein product is CASSMGQGGDTEAFF. Variable domain in full (rest from reference TRBV19 and TRBJ1-1): DGGITQSPKYLFRKEGQNVTLSCEQNLNHDAMYWYRQDPGQGLRLIYYSQIVNDFQKGDIAEGYSVSREKKESFPLTVTSAQKNPTAFYLCASSMGQGGDTEAFFGQGTRLTVV.

V and J are TRBV7-2 and TRBJ2-2; D might be TRBD1 (6 bases). This CDR3 contains 16 residues. Germline lookup yields CDR1 SGHTA and CDR2 FQGNSA. V was trimmed by 7 bases and J by 2 bases, leaving 17 bases between them. The CDR3 region is CASKHARGSNTGELFF. The DNA of the CDR3 is TGTGCCAGCAAACACGCAAGGGGGTCTAACACCGGGGAGCTGTTTTTT.

This clone was counted a single time. The chain employs TRBV14 and TRBJ2-1, with D tentatively TRBD1 (6 bases). The germline gives CDR1 SGHDN, CDR2 FVKESK. CDR3 length: 16 residues. The V and J ends lost 2 bases and 6 bases respectively, with 17 bases between them. CDR3 protein: CASSQTGPGVGNEQFF. The DNA for the CDR3 is TGTGCCAGCAGCCAAACCGGGCCAGGGGTTGGCAATGAGCAGTTCTTC.

V and J are TRBV4-3 and TRBJ2-5, with 9 bases that match TRBD2. CDR3 length equals 15 residues. Germline values: CDR1 LGHNA, CDR2 YSLEER. After removal of 1 base from V and 8 bases from J, the junction contained 8 bases not matched to a gene. DNA for the CDR3: TGCGCCAGCAGCCAAGGGCGGGGGGGCATTTCAACCCAGTACTTC. It yields the protein CASSQGRGGISTQYF.

This sequence joins TRBV11-2 and TRBJ1-1; TRBD1 matches 9 bases. The CDR3 runs to 15 residues. CDR1 SGHAT and CDR2 FQNNGV come from the germline V gene. V was clipped by 3 bases and J by 4 bases; unmatched bases: 6. CDR3 DNA: TGTGCCAGCAGCTTCATACAGGGGGCGACCACTGAAGCTTTCTTT. Translated, it gives CASSFIQGATTEAFF.

The chain recombines TRBV3-1 (or the pseudogene TRBV3-2) with TRBJ2-7; TRBD2 might be the D (5 bases). The V gene's germline CDR1 is LGHDT and CDR2 YNNKEL (reference sequence). Trimming pared 0 bases from V and 2 bases from J, leaving 11 bases between. The CDR3 is 15 amino acids. CDR3 in DNA: TGTGCCAGCAGCCAAGAAACTAGGCCCCCCTACGAGCAGTACTTC. Translating it yields CASSQETRPPYEQYF.

The J gene is TRBJ1-1, the V gene TRBV18; D gene ambiguous. The CDR3 covers 14 residues. Germline assignment: CDR1 KGHSH and CDR2 LQKENI. Deletions cut 2 bases from V and 7 bases from J, with 14 bases between. The CDR3 protein is CASSPYQGSGEAFF. Written as DNA, the CDR3 is TGTGCCAGCTCACCATATCAAGGATCAGGTGAAGCTTTCTTT.

V usage is TRBV18 and J usage is TRBJ1-6; perhaps TRBD1 as D (6 bases). The germline V gene encodes CDR1 KGHSH and CDR2 LQKENI. V lost 0 bases to trimming and J lost 9 bases, with 9 bases between them. The CDR3 runs to 14 residues. CDR3 coding DNA: TGTGCCAGCTCACCACCGGGGGCGCTTTCACCCCTCCACTTT. The encoded protein is CASSPPGALSPLHF. Combining the CDR3 with reference TRBV18 and TRBJ1-6 gives the whole variable domain NAGVMQNPRHLVRRRGQEARLRCSPMKGHSHVYWYRQLPEEGLKFMVYLQKENIIDESGMPKERFSAEFPKEGPSILRIQQVVRGDSAAYFCASSPPGALSPLHFGNGTRLTVT.

This clone was seen once. The chain links TRBV9 to TRBJ2-2; 13 nucleotides line up with TRBD2. This CDR3 has 17 residues. The germline gives CDR1 SGDLS, CDR2 YYNGEE. The V segment lost 3 bases and the J segment 5 bases; nucleotides outside the gene matches: 7. The CDR3 region has the DNA TGTGCCAGCAGCGGTTTGGGACTAGCGGGGAAGACCGGGGAGCTGTTTTTT. This translates into CASSGLGLAGKTGELFF.

The chain carries TRBV5-1 and TRBJ2-1; TRBD2 matches 13 bases. Germline V gene data show CDR1 as SGHRS and CDR2 as YFSETQ. With 4 bases clipped from V and 0 bases from J, the junction kept 7 bases outside the gene matches. The CDR3 length is 18 residues. The CDR3 nucleotides read TGCGCCAGCAGCCCGGGACTAGCGGGGACCAGCTCCTACAATGAGCAGTTCTTC. Its translation: CASSPGLAGTSSYNEQFF.

Notes on this clone: Other DNA variants within this sample encode the same CDR3. This chain uses TRBV25-1 with TRBJ2-2; D is ambiguous. V was pared by 6 bases and J by 3 bases, with 11 bases between. The germline gives CDR1 MGHDK, CDR2 SYGVNS. The CDR3 totals 14 residues. The CDR3 region has the DNA TGTGCCAGCAGGGCAAGCCGGGACACCGGGGAGCTGTTTTTT. Amino acid sequence: CASRASRDTGELFF.

V and J are TRBV9 and TRBJ1-3; perhaps TRBD1 as D (5 bases). Germline CDR1 is SGDLS and CDR2 is YYNGEE. The CDR3 runs to 13 residues. The V end lost 0 bases, the J end lost 7 bases, and 8 bases lay between the germline ends. The CDR3 bases are TGTGCCAGCAGCGTAGCAGGGCGGAACACCATATATTTT. Protein product: CASSVAGRNTIYF.

The chain joins TRBV27 to TRBJ1-3; 8 positions agree with TRBD1. The J segment lost 5 bases and the V segment lost 4 bases, leaving 7 bases of the junction unmatched. Germline CDR1 MNHEY, CDR2 SMNVEV (reference sequence). The CDR3 is made up of 15 amino acids. CDR3 in amino acids: CASSSDRGLRNTIYF. CDR3 nucleotides: TGTGCCAGCAGTTCCGACAGGGGCCTTAGAAACACCATATATTTT.

This chain connects TRBV5-1 to TRBJ1-1; 9 bases are shared with TRBD1. The CDR3 extends over 14 amino acids. Per germline, CDR1 SGHRS and CDR2 YFSETQ. V was clipped by 4 bases and J by 0 bases; unmatched bases: 1. In nucleotides, the CDR3 is TGCGCCAGCAGCGGGACAGGGTTGAACACTGAAGCTTTCTTT. Encoded protein: CASSGTGLNTEAFF.

V is TRBV11-3 and J is TRBJ2-1; D might be TRBD2 (7 bases). The V and J ends lost 2 bases and 4 bases respectively, with 18 bases between them. The CDR3 has 17 amino acids. The V gene's germline CDR1 is SGHNT and CDR2 YENEEA. The CDR3 nucleotides are TGTGCCAGCAGCTTAAAGGGAGGGAGGGGGGCTTACAATGAGCAGTTCTTC. Translated: CASSLKGGRGAYNEQFF.

V gene TRBV10-3 combines with J gene TRBJ1-1, with TRBD1 as a possible D gene (5 bases). The V end was cut by 6 bases, the J end by 0 bases, with 8 bases between. CDR3 size: 13 residues. Germline CDR1 and CDR2: ENHRY and SYGVKD. CDR3 loop: CAIRDSLNTEAFF. Here the CDR3 DNA reads TGTGCCATCAGAGACAGCTTGAACACTGAAGCTTTCTTT.

This chain joins TRBV6-5 and TRBJ2-1; D possibly corresponds to TRBD1 (6 bases). V gave up 0 bases and J gave up 0 bases, with 6 bases separating them. CDR3 length: 15 amino acids. Per germline, CDR1 MNHEY and CDR2 SVGAGI. The CDR3 loop reads CASSYSGGSYNEQFF. CDR3 coding DNA: TGTGCCAGCAGTTACTCAGGGGGCTCCTACAATGAGCAGTTCTTC.

In its sample, this clone was seen once. The chain combines TRBV29-1 with TRBJ1-3; weak D call: TRBD1 (6 bases). The germline V gene has CDR1 SQVTM and CDR2 ANQGSEA. Trimming stripped 7 bases from V and 2 bases from J, with 15 bases between. This CDR3 comprises 14 residues. CDR3 nucleotides: TGCAGCGCGGATATACAGGGAACTGGAAACACCATATATTTT. This translates into CSADIQGTGNTIYF.

The genes are TRBV9 and TRBJ2-7; TRBD1 is a possible D gene (6 bases). The CDR3 is 21 residues long. V lost 1 base and J lost 2, with 31 bases in between. In germline, CDR1 is SGDLS, CDR2 YYNGEE. CDR3 bases: TGTGCCAGCAGCGTAATCTGGACTTGGAACAGGGAAACGAAAGATACCTACGAGCAGTACTTC. This gives the protein CASSVIWTWNRETKDTYEQYF.

The genes are TRBV3-1 (or the pseudogene TRBV3-2) and TRBJ2-1; no clear D gene. Germline CDR1 reads LGHDT; CDR2 reads YNNKEL (reference sequence). V lost 4 bases and J lost 0, with 10 bases in between. This CDR3 is 15 amino acids long. The chain's CDR3 is CASSRDLSSYNEQFF. The CDR3 nucleotides read TGTGCCAGCAGCCGAGACCTGAGCTCCTACAATGAGCAGTTCTTC.

The chain employs TRBV5-1 and TRBJ1-3; D is undetermined. Germline CDR1 is SGHRS and CDR2 is YFSETQ. The length of the CDR3 is 16 residues. V was shortened by 0 bases and J by 0 bases, with 10 bases between the two germline ends. CDR3 sequence reads: CASSLGPAGSGNTIYF. CDR3 DNA sequence: TGCGCCAGCAGCTTGGGGCCTGCGGGCTCTGGAAACACCATATATTTT. Filled out from reference TRBV5-1 and TRBJ1-3, the complete variable domain reads KAGVTQTPRYLIKTRGQQVTLSCSPISGHRSVSWYQQTPGQGLQFLFEYFSETQRNKGNFPGRFSGRQFSNSRSEMNVSTLELGDSALYLCASSLGPAGSGNTIYFGEGSWLTVV.